This TCR beta chain originates from a study of breast tumors, draining lymph nodes, adjacent tissues. Axillary draining lymph nodes of breast cancer patients supplied the node samples. Germline values: CDR1 GTSNPN, CDR2 SVGIG (reference sequence). V was trimmed by 1 base and J by 4 bases, leaving 8 bases between them. The CDR3 runs 12 residues. TCRdb ran MiXCR on the multiplex PCR reads and lists one entry per CDR3 protein. The repertoire holds approximately 120,000 distinct CDR3 sequences, with approximately 21% as singletons. This clonotype was seen many times. Source material: axillary lymph node tissue. The rearrangement uses TRBV30 and TRBJ2-7; D is undetermined. The receptor was isolated from a female donor with breast cancer. Some clones in this sample may be carry-over from other donors' samples. The CDR3 nucleotides read TGTGCCTGGAGTGGGTTGGTGTACGAGCAGTACTTC. Encoded protein: CAWSGLVYEQYF.